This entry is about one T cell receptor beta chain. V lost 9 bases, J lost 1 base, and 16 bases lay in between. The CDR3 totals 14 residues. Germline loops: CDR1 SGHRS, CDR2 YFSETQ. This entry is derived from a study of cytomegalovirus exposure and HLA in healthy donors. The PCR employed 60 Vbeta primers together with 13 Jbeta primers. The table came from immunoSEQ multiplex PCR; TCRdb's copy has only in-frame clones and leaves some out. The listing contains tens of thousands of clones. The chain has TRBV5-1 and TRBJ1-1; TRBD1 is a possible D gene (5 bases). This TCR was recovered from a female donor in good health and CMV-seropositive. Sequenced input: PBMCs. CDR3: CATKDDSRNTEAFF. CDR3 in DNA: TGCGCCACCAAGGACGACAGTCGGAACACTGAAGCTTTCTTT.